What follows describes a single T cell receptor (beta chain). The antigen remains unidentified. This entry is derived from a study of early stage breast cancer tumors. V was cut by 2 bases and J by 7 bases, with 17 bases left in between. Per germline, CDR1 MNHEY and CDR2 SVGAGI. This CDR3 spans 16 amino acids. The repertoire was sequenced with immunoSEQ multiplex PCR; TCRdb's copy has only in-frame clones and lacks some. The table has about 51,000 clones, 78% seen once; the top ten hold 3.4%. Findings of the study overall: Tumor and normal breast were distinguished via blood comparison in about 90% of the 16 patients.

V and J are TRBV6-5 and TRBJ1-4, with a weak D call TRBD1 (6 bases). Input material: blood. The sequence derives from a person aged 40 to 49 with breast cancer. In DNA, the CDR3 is TGTGCCAGCAGTTACGGGGGGGCCCGCAACTCTGAAAAACTGTTTTTT. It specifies CASSYGGARNSEKLFF.